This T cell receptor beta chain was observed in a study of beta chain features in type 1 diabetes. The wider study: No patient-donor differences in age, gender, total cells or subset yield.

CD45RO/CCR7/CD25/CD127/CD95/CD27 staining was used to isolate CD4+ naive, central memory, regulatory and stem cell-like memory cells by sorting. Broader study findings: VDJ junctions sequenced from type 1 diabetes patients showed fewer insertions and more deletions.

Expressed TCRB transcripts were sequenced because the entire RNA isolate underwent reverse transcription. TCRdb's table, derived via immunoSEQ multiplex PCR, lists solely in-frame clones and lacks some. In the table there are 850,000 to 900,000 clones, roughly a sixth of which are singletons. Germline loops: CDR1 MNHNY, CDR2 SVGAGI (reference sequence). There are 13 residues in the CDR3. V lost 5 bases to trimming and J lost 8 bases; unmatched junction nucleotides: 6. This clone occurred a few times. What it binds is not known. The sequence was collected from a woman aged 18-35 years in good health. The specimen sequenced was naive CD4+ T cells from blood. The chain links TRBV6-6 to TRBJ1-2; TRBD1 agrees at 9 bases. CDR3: CASSLQGAGGYTF. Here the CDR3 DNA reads TGTGCCAGCAGTCTACAGGGGGCGGGCGGCTACACCTTC.